This T cell receptor beta chain was observed in a study of shared clonotypes between healthy human individuals. As regards this clone: The antigen is undetermined.

Regarding the study as a whole: The study found lower generation probabilities in non-shared clonotypes than in those shared by all four donors.

Under the authors' procedure: ImmunoSEQ junction-only sequences lacked quality scores, so their filtering differed. Data came from immunoSEQ multiplex PCR; TCRdb stores just in-frame clones and leaves some out. V and J calls and clone size are copied from that table; D and trimming were computed from the DNA. The sample shows about 680,000 clones, roughly 72% of them seen only once. Participating donors were healthy, HIV-negative adults free of recent acute infections or vaccinations. Donors were Caucasian adults residing in Nashville, Tennessee, USA. V dropped 10 bases and J dropped 5; count of bases not matched to a gene: 8. CDR3 length equals 14 residues. CDR1 MDHEN and CDR2 SYDVKM come from the germline V gene.

The sample consisted of memory CD4+ T cells sorted from blood. Subset of the sample: CD45RA-negative fraction. This receptor was obtained from a woman in her twenties or thirties in good health. The chain combines TRBV28 with TRBJ2-7; 13 nucleotides line up with TRBD2. The CDR3 is CATRRLAGGHEQYF. DNA of the CDR3: TGTGCCACCAGACGACTAGCGGGAGGACACGAGCAGTACTTC.